These T cell receptor beta chains were read from a single sample in a study of blood T cell repertoires in COVID-19. Assay: immunoSEQ multiplex PCR; the TCRdb copy retains only in-frame clones and omits some. The sample consists of about 410,000 clones, 80% to 90% of them appearing once. The specimen was peripheral blood. These receptors came from a woman under 40 with active or convalescent COVID-19. Each CDR3 is given with its conserved first and last residue. D genes are given only for firm matches. Clone size is shown for a subset of rows, as once, few, many or a class of expanded clone.

NA	TRBV21-1	NA	TRBJ2-7	CASSQITRDRDSYEQYF	TGTGCCAGCAGCCAGATCACAAGGGACAGGGACTCCTACGAGCAGTACTTC
NA	TRBV6-5	TRBD1	TRBJ2-7	CASSADRTYEQYF	TGTGCCAGCAGCGCGGACAGGACCTACGAGCAGTACTTC
few	TRBV27	NA	TRBJ1-1	CASSPGFSEAFF	TGTGCCAGCAGCCCAGGGTTTTCTGAAGCTTTCTTT
NA	TRBV19	TRBD1	TRBJ2-3	CASSSGGIVLDTQYF	TGTGCCAGTAGTTCAGGGGGCATCGTCTTAGATACGCAGTATTTT
NA	TRBV4-1	NA	TRBJ2-3	CASSQDGQGGLAGPLRDTQYF	TGCGCCAGCAGCCAAGACGGACAGGGGGGTCTAGCGGGGCCCCTCCGGGATACGCAGTATTTT
NA	TRBV3-1/TRBV3-2	TRBD1	TRBJ2-5	CASSLGDVTGDDQETQYF	TGTGCCAGCAGCCTTGGCGATGTAACAGGGGACGACCAAGAGACCCAGTACTTC
NA	TRBV3-1/TRBV3-2	TRBD1	TRBJ1-4	CASSQADRGDEKLFF	TGTGCCAGCAGTCAAGCGGACAGGGGCGATGAAAAACTGTTTTTT
once	TRBV3-1/TRBV3-2	TRBD2	TRBJ2-3	CASSQDLAGVTDTQYF	TGTGCCAGCAGCCAAGACCTTGCGGGGGTCACAGATACGCAGTATTTT
few	TRBV29-1	NA	TRBJ1-2	CSANRDTGAYGYTF	TGCAGCGCAAACCGGGACACCGGTGCCTATGGCTACACCTTC
once	TRBV12-3/TRBV12-4	NA	TRBJ2-7	CASSLYRDYEQYF	TGTGCCAGCAGTTTATACAGGGATTACGAGCAGTACTTC
NA	TRBV5-1	NA	TRBJ2-2	CASSLSPAAGELFF	TGCGCCAGCAGCTTGTCCCCGGCGGCCGGGGAGCTGTTTTTT
NA	TRBV2	TRBD1	TRBJ1-2	CASSPQRLGQANYGYTF	TGTGCCAGCAGTCCTCAGCGGTTAGGACAGGCGAACTATGGCTACACCTTC
NA	TRBV7-9	NA	TRBJ2-5	CASSSPPLGEVETQYF	TGTGCCAGCAGCTCACCCCCCCTGGGGGAGGTGGAGACCCAGTACTTC
NA	TRBV30	TRBD1	TRBJ1-4	CAWSPGQGGEKLFF	TGTGCCTGGAGCCCGGGACAGGGGGGTGAAAAACTGTTTTTT
NA	TRBV3-1/TRBV3-2	NA	TRBJ2-7	CASSQGPGVYGYEQYF	TGTGCCAGCAGCCAAGGCCCGGGTGTCTATGGGTACGAGCAGTACTTC
NA	TRBV5-1	NA	TRBJ1-1	CASSYVMNTEAFF	TGCGCCAGCAGCTATGTCATGAACACTGAAGCTTTCTTT
NA	TRBV9	TRBD2	TRBJ2-1	CASSVSAGGPVEQFF	TGTGCCAGCAGCGTATCTGCGGGGGGGCCCGTTGAGCAGTTCTTC
NA	TRBV24-1	NA	TRBJ2-3	CATSDSRAPLTDTQYF	TGTGCCACCAGTGATTCTCGAGCTCCATTAACAGATACGCAGTATTTT
NA	TRBV10-3	TRBD2	TRBJ2-7	CAITPSGKGYEQYF	TGTGCCATCACCCCTAGCGGGAAAGGATACGAGCAGTACTTC
NA	TRBV10-1	TRBD2	TRBJ2-1	CASSESPGGPNEQFF	TGCGCCAGCAGTGAGTCACCGGGAGGGCCCAATGAGCAGTTCTTC
NA	TRBV18	NA	TRBJ1-1	CASSPLGSGTEAFF	TGTGCCAGCTCTCCCTTAGGTAGCGGCACTGAAGCTTTCTTT
NA	TRBV5-1	NA	TRBJ2-2	CASTLTPTNTGELFF	TGCGCCAGCACTTTGACACCCACGAACACCGGGGAGCTGTTTTTT
once	TRBV7-9	NA	TRBJ1-1	CASSVGGSEAFF	TGTGCCAGCAGCGTCGGGGGTTCTGAAGCTTTCTTT
NA	TRBV13	NA	TRBJ2-5	CASSLASEETQYF	TGTGCCAGCAGCTTAGCGTCTGAAGAGACCCAGTACTTC
NA	TRBV6-5	NA	TRBJ1-1	CASSYESGGTEAFF	TGTGCCAGCAGTTACGAATCGGGGGGCACTGAAGCTTTCTTT
NA	TRBV18	NA	TRBJ2-1	CASSPTRDNEQFF	TGTGCCAGCTCACCTACTAGAGACAATGAGCAGTTCTTC
NA	TRBV6-5	TRBD1	TRBJ2-7	CASIAGTGTSYEQYF	TGTGCCAGCATCGCAGGGACAGGGACCTCCTACGAGCAGTACTTC
NA	TRBV10-1	NA	TRBJ2-5	CASNTDSASETQYF	TGCGCCAGCAATACTGACTCGGCGTCGGAGACCCAGTACTTC
NA	TRBV5-8	NA	TRBJ1-1	CASSFQPGSPEAFF	TGTGCCAGCAGCTTTCAGCCAGGATCTCCTGAAGCTTTCTTT
NA	TRBV3-1/TRBV3-2	NA	TRBJ2-1	CASSRLAGAPGNEQFF	TGTGCCAGCAGCCGGTTGGCGGGGGCCCCGGGGAATGAGCAGTTCTTC
NA	TRBV11-3	TRBD2	TRBJ2-3	CASSALPQLLAAGTDTQYF	TGTGCCAGCAGCGCCCTGCCCCAGTTACTAGCGGCCGGCACAGATACGCAGTATTTT